The clone carrying this T cell receptor (beta chain) was counted only a few times. Its antigen is not identified. The CDR3 is 17 residues long. Germline loops: CDR1 SGHTA, CDR2 FQGTGA. The V end lost 2 bases, the J end lost 3 bases, and 20 bases lay between the germline ends. This sample is part of a study of T-cell memory formation after mild COVID-19. Sample barcodes and UMIs were carried by the TCR alpha and TCR beta cDNA libraries that 5'RACE generated with constant-segment primers. Via MiXCR, TCRdb re-called the 5' RACE reads, giving one row per CDR3 protein. In the table there are hundreds of thousands of distinct CDR3 sequences, roughly an eighth of which are singletons. Broader study findings: Contracting CD4+ clones sat mainly in CM and EM; CD8+ in EMRA. Within pre-infection memory, some responding clones were found, suggesting cross-reactive memory joined. Day 15 to 85 contractors were CD4/CD8 balanced; later expanders leaned CD4+.

This clonotype was obtained from a man younger than 35 who had mild COVID-19 (a few samples of this study predate the infection). Cell type and time point are not known. The V and J genes are TRBV7-3 and TRBJ2-7; D remains ambiguous. Sequencing was carried out using PBMCs or a T cell subset sorted from them (not recorded which). The CDR3 reads CASSLAKGPPPDYEQYV. In nucleotides, the CDR3 is TGTGCCAGCAGCTTAGCCAAGGGCCCTCCACCTGACTACGAGCAGTACGTC.